This TCR beta chain was found in a study of post-analysis software for immune sequencing data (dated by TCRdb to the mid-2010s). Concerning the study at large: The recorded disease courses included relapsing-remitting, secondary progressive and progressive-relapsing multiple sclerosis, and some patients had no subtype annotation. The multiple sclerosis patient repertoires were compared with around ten previously published healthy control repertoires from donors aged about 6 to 28 years. A subset of samples was prepared in parallel using single-end sample barcoding, then pooled and co-amplified after Illumina adapter ligation.

Receptor amplification or capture employed PCR. TCRdb names Illumina HiSeq 2500 as the instrument used. To reduce PCR and sequencing biases, unique molecular identifiers were incorporated into the TCR beta cDNA libraries. Per 1 to 10 million input T cells, approximately 500,000 cDNA molecules were obtained, such that each molecule approximated one T cell. The same protocol used for the earlier healthy control dataset was applied to prepare and sequence the patient libraries. Within a given batch, samples were prepared together, multiplexed and sequenced on the same HiSeq lane. Processing in the source paper ran as follows. MIGEC handled the raw barcoded reads, throwing out single-read molecular identifier groups before consensus assembly and CDR3 extraction. VDJtools was used for post-analysis of the clonotype tables, and diversity was normalized by down-sampling every dataset to the size of the smallest sample. To correct batch-related cross-sample contamination, repertoire overlap clustering matched CDR3 amino acid sequences but not nucleotide sequences. In TCRdb, the public reads were trimmed at Q25 with fastp and aligned with MiXCR, with productive beta chains retained. A single entry per CDR3 protein holds the most common genes and DNA from its merged rows. V and J calls and clone size were set by TCRdb, not the authors. The table for this sample lists 750,000 to 950,000 distinct CDR3 sequences; 53% of them were counted only once. 4.6% of the sample is taken by the ten largest.

To demonstrate the VDJtools post-analysis software, the study profiled TCR beta repertoires from the peripheral blood of around 13 young patients with multiple sclerosis. The multiple sclerosis patients were children and adolescents ranging in age from roughly 6 to 16 years. In regard to this clonotype: Its cognate antigen has yet to be identified. Within one base of it there is no much larger clone, and no base qualities were kept.

The study at large found these results: Multiple sclerosis patients had significantly lower normalized Chao1 diversity than controls, a result that suggests substantial peripheral T-cell clonal expansion. The control group was slightly older than the multiple sclerosis patient group. Significantly higher frequencies in patients than in controls were found for several TRBV segments, including TRBV5-6, TRBV5-1 and TRBV20-1. Strong co-clustering of samples prepared in the same batch was shown by direct clustering with F measure, prompting a batch-effect correction.

Measured from the cysteine to the phenylalanine, the CDR3 is 16 residues long. The CDR3 DNA has 48 bases and is translated from base 1. V trim: 5 bases; J trim: 2 bases; unmatched bases: 8. Via the germline V gene (reference sequence), CDR1 is SGHAT and CDR2 FQDESV. The sample was blood. Here the chain combines TRBV11-1 and TRBJ1-2, with 10 junctional bases fitting TRBD1. The sequence was collected from a girl aged 10-17 years with multiple sclerosis. The CDR3 protein is CASSPGTGAFNYGYTF. In nucleotide form, the sequence is TGTGCCAGCAGCCCTGGGACAGGGGCCTTCAACTATGGCTACACCTTC.